Below, one T cell receptor beta chain is given with its context. These data come from a study of control samples from healthy donors and cancer patients. Profiling relied on immunoSEQ multiplex PCR, and the TCRdb table lists in-frame clones only, not all of them. The profile shows 60,000 or so clones, approximately 95% of them singletons. The TCR originated in a woman between 18 and 29 years old in good health. The sequencing input was blood.

As DNA, the CDR3 is TGTGCCACGACTAGCGCGAATACGCAGTATTTT. This encodes CATTSANTQYF. The V and J genes are TRBV10-3 and TRBJ2-3, with 8 positions matching TRBD2. CDR3 length equals 11 residues. V trimming: 10 bases; J trimming: 7 bases; junction bases outside the gene matches: 4. Germline V gene data show CDR1 as ENHRY and CDR2 as SYGVKD.